There are a few counts of the clone carrying this TCR beta chain. Amplification yielded TCR beta CDR3 regions, with RNA transcripts as the source. First-round RT-PCR targeting the TCR CDR3 was performed with the HTBI primer set. TCRdb called the multiplex PCR reads again in MiXCR, with one record for every CDR3 protein. The table has hundreds of thousands of distinct CDR3 sequences, over 35% seen once; the top ten hold 7.5% to 9.5%. V lost 3 bases to trimming and J lost 4 bases; unmatched junction nucleotides: 10. Germline-derived CDR1 and CDR2 are SGHRS and YFSETQ. The CDR3 is made up of 17 amino acids. The data were obtained in a study of T cells in Graves' hyperthyroidism and ophthalmopathy.

This TCR derives from a man aged 18-30 years with Graves' hyperthyroidism. The chain recombines TRBV5-1 with TRBJ2-5; the match to TRBD2 covers 12 bases. Sequencing used blood. CDR3 in amino acids: CASSSTPSGGALETQYF. In nucleotides, the CDR3 is TGCGCCAGCAGCTCTACCCCTAGCGGGGGGGCCCTAGAGACCCAGTACTTC. The full variable domain, completed using reference TRBV5-1 and TRBJ2-5, is KAGVTQTPRYLIKTRGQQVTLSCSPISGHRSVSWYQQTPGQGLQFLFEYFSETQRNKGNFPGRFSGRQFSNSRSEMNVSTLELGDSALYLCASSSTPSGGALETQYFGPGTRLLVL.